Listed below are T cell receptor beta chains from one sample, sequenced in a study of shared clonotypes between healthy human individuals. Repertoires were generated with immunoSEQ multiplex PCR, while TCRdb's copy carries only in-frame clones and drops some. The sample contains 2,500,000 or so clones, just over 90% of which appear only once. Sequencing was carried out using naive CD4+ T cells sorted from blood. The receptors shown here come from a man aged 18 to 30 in good health. CDR3s include the opening cysteine and the closing phenylalanine or tryptophan. Each record gives: D gene, clone size, J gene, V gene, CDR3 protein, CDR3 DNA. The D gene is left open where the match is weak. Expanded clones are given a class, and other clones once, few, many or no size at all.

-,-,TRBJ2-7,TRBV7-2,CASTTDGYEQYF,TGTGCCAGCACCACGGACGGGTACGAGCAGTACTTC
TRBD1,-,TRBJ1-5,TRBV6-1,CASSDRGQQPQHF,TGTGCCAGCAGTGATAGGGGGCAACAGCCCCAGCATTTT
TRBD2,-,TRBJ2-1,TRBV11-2,CASSPRIAGTYNEQFF,TGTGCCAGCAGCCCCCGAATAGCGGGAACCTACAATGAGCAGTTCTTC
-,-,TRBJ1-5,TRBV25-1,CASSETGANQPQHF,TGTGCCAGCAGTGAAACCGGGGCAAATCAGCCCCAGCATTTT
TRBD2,-,TRBJ2-3,TRBV7-2,CASSSKPVAGGADTQYF,TGTGCCAGCAGCTCCAAGCCCGTGGCGGGAGGGGCAGATACGCAGTATTTT
-,-,TRBJ2-7,TRBV7-2,CASSPTGASAPYEQYF,TGTGCCAGCAGCCCGACTGGGGCTAGCGCACCCTACGAGCAGTACTTC
TRBD2,-,TRBJ2-3,TRBV5-1,CASSFGTSGNTDTQYF,TGCGCCAGCAGCTTTGGGACTAGCGGGAATACAGATACGCAGTATTTT
-,-,TRBJ1-4,TRBV18,CASSPDPGLGVEKLFF,TGTGCCAGCTCACCAGACCCGGGGCTTGGGGTCGAAAAACTGTTTTTT
TRBD1,-,TRBJ1-2,TRBV7-2,CASSDFLAQGDDYGYTF,TGTGCCAGCAGCGATTTTTTGGCACAGGGGGACGACTATGGCTACACCTTC
-,-,TRBJ2-3,TRBV14,CASSQKTGLLTDTQYF,TGTGCCAGCAGCCAGAAGACCGGGCTCCTCACAGATACGCAGTATTTT
-,-,TRBJ2-1,TRBV5-6,CASSRPPGNEQFF,TGTGCCAGCAGCCGACCCCCGGGTAATGAGCAGTTCTTC
-,-,TRBJ2-7,TRBV13,CASSLGLLGTVDYEQYF,TGTGCCAGCAGCTTAGGCCTACTTGGGACCGTGGACTACGAGCAGTACTTC
-,-,TRBJ1-2,TRBV6-1,CASSGDSNYGYTF,TGTGCCAGCAGTGGGGATAGTAACTATGGCTACACCTTC
-,-,TRBJ2-3,TRBV4-3,CASSQGSKGKDTQYF,TGCGCCAGCAGCCAAGGATCTAAGGGGAAAGATACGCAGTATTTT
-,-,TRBJ2-3,TRBV28,CASSPTTDTQYF,TGTGCCAGCAGTCCCACCACAGATACGCAGTATTTT
-,-,TRBJ1-5,TRBV28,CASRAGGTSLQPQHF,TGTGCCAGCAGGGCCGGCGGGACGTCCCTTCAGCCCCAGCATTTT
-,-,TRBJ2-7,TRBV6-1,CASSDRVYEQYF,TGTGCCAGCAGTGACAGGGTTTACGAGCAGTACTTC
-,-,TRBJ1-5,TRBV11-2,CASSLVGQPQHF,TGTGCCAGCAGCTTGGTGGGTCAGCCCCAGCATTTT
-,-,TRBJ1-4,TRBV4-3,CASSRNGQPKYEKLFF,TGCGCCAGCAGCCGGAACGGACAGCCGAAATACGAAAAACTGTTTTTT
TRBD2,-,TRBJ2-5,TRBV5-1,CASSLSQTSGQETQYF,TGCGCCAGCAGCTTGAGTCAGACTAGCGGCCAAGAGACCCAGTACTTC
TRBD1,-,TRBJ2-2,TRBV30,CAWSRGQGTGELFF,TGTGCCTGGAGTAGGGGACAGGGTACCGGGGAGCTGTTTTTT
-,-,TRBJ2-7,TRBV6-1,CASSEYLVALGPYEQYF,TGTGCCAGCAGTGAATACTTAGTCGCGCTTGGACCATACGAGCAGTACTTC
TRBD2,-,TRBJ2-3,TRBV5-6,CASNLAADTQYF,TGTGCCAGCAACCTAGCGGCAGATACGCAGTATTTT
TRBD1,-,TRBJ1-2,TRBV5-1,CASSATGENYGYTF,TGCGCCAGCAGCGCCACAGGGGAAAACTATGGCTACACCTTC
TRBD2,once,TRBJ2-1,TRBV5-4,CASSPGGDSLRGEQFF,TGTGCCAGCAGCCCGGGGGGGGACTCCCTTCGGGGTGAGCAGTTCTTC